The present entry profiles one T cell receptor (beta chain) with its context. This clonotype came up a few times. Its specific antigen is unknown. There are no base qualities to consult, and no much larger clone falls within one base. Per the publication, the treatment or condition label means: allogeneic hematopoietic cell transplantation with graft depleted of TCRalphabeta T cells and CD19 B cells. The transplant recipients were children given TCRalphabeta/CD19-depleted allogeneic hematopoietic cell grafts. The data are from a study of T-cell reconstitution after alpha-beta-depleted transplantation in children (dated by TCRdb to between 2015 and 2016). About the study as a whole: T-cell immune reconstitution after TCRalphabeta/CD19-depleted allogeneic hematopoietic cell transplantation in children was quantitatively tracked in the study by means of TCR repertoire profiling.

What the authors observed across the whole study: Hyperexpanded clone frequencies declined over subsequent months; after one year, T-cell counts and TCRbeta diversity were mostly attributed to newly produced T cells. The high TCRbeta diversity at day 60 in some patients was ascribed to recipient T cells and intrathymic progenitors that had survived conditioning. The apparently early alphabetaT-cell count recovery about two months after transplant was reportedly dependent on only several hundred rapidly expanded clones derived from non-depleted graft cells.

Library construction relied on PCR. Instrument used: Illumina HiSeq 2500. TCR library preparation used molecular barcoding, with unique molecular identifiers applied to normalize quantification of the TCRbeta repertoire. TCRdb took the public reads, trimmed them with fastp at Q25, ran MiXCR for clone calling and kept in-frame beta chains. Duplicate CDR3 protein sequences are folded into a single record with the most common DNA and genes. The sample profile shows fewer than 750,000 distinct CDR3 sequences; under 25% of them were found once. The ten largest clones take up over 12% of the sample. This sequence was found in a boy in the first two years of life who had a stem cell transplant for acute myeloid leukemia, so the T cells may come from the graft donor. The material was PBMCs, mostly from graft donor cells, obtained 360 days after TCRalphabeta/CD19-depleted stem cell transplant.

The CDR3 region has the sequence CSASNSGWRSGANVLTF. The DNA reads TGCAGTGCTAGCAATTCAGGGTGGAGATCTGGGGCCAACGTCCTGACTTTC. Recombination connected TRBV20-1 to TRBJ2-6; a weak D assignment points to TRBD1 (5 bases agree). Trimming removed 3 bases from V and 1 base from J, leaving 16 bases between the germline ends. The CDR3 covers 17 residues, taking in both the cysteine and the phenylalanine. Here the CDR3 DNA is all that survives: 51 bases in frame from base 1. From the germline V gene (reference sequence), CDR1 is DFQATT and CDR2 is SNEGSKA.